These 9 T cell receptor beta chains originate from one sample sequenced in a study of blood T cells in healthy people across ages. Next came a second PCR, run for about 7 to 11 cycles, which used a sample-barcoded 5' primer along with a J-beta primer mix. One entry per CDR3 protein, called by TCRdb with MiXCR from the 5' RACE reads. Of under 2,000,000 distinct CDR3 sequences in the sample, roughly 50% were seen once. Sequenced material: blood. All receptors come from a woman aged 40-49 years in good health.

This chain connects TRBV6-5 to TRBJ2-5; perhaps TRBD2 as D (6 bases). Trimming removed 7 bases from V and 1 base from J, with 10 bases in between. The CDR3 has 13 residues. CDR1 MNHEY and CDR2 SVGAGI come from the germline V gene. CDR3 amino acids: CASIIGGQETQYF. DNA for the CDR3: TGTGCCAGCATTATCGGGGGCCAAGAGACCCAGTACTTC.

J is TRBJ2-6 and V is TRBV9; D ambiguous. V was pared by 0 bases and J by 8 bases, with 6 bases between. The CDR3 is made up of 13 amino acids. Germline V gene lookup returns CDR1 SGDLS and CDR2 YYNGEE. The CDR3 region is CASSVEPSNVLTF. The CDR3 DNA reads TGTGCCAGCAGCGTAGAACCTTCCAACGTCCTGACTTTC. Full variable domain (remainder filled in from reference TRBV9 and TRBJ2-6): DSGVTQTPKHLITATGQRVTLRCSPRSGDLSVYWYQQSLDQGLQFLIQYYNGEERAKGNILERFSAQQFPDLHSELNLSSLELGDSALYFCASSVEPSNVLTFGAGSRLTVL.

The table lists this clonotype with many counts. This chain joins TRBV7-8 and TRBJ2-7, with 7 bases matching TRBD1. V was clipped by 5 bases and J by 5 bases; unmatched bases: 12. Germline values: CDR1 SGHVS, CDR2 FQNEAQ. The CDR3 has 15 amino acids. The CDR3 protein is CASSGVRGMVDEQYF. In DNA, the CDR3 is TGTGCCAGCAGCGGAGTCAGGGGGATGGTCGACGAGCAGTACTTC.

V is TRBV6-5 and J is TRBJ2-3; 9 bases agree with TRBD1. The V segment lost 6 bases and the J segment 4 bases; nucleotides outside the gene matches: 11. Germline values: CDR1 MNHEY, CDR2 SVGAGI. This CDR3 is 16 amino acids long. CDR3 nucleotides: TGTGCCAGCAGACCCCTACAGGGGGCGCAGTCAGATACGCAGTATTTT. As protein: CASRPLQGAQSDTQYF.

A few counts support this clonotype. The limits of the CDR3 on the DNA are not certain, so only TCRdb's listed CDR3 is given. The chain joins TRBV6-1 to TRBJ2-6; the table gives TRBD1 as D, unverified against the DNA. Looked up from germline, CDR1 is MNHNS and CDR2 is SASEGT. The CDR3 region is 18 residues in length, termini included. The CDR3 loop is CASSFLWTAVSGANVLTF.

A few counts support this clonotype. This chain joins TRBV6-5 and TRBJ2-3; D perhaps matches TRBD2 (5 bases). V was clipped by 8 bases and J by 2 bases, with 14 bases between them. This CDR3 contains 14 residues. Per the germline V gene, CDR1 is MNHEY and CDR2 is SVGAGI. The CDR3 loop reads CASGEMGSTDTQYF. For the CDR3, the DNA is TGTGCCAGCGGGGAGATGGGTTCCACAGATACGCAGTATTTT.

This clonotype was picked up a small number of times. The chain employs TRBV20-1 and TRBJ2-7; D unclear. The DNA end is more similar to TRBJ2-5, so the J call may be wrong. Germline values: CDR1 DFQATT, CDR2 SNEGSKA (reference sequence). This CDR3 has 12 amino acids. CDR3 region: CSAPPLGETQYF. In DNA form, the CDR3 reads TGCAGTGCTCCGCCCTTGGGGGAGACCCAGTACTTC.

The DNA for the CDR3 is TGTGCCAGCATACCCCAGGGGGTCGGCAATCAGCCCCAGCATTTT. Protein product: CASIPQGVGNQPQHF. The chain is built from TRBV6-1 and TRBJ1-5; 7 bases agree with TRBD1. Germline CDR1 is MNHNS and CDR2 is SASEGT. The trim removed 7 bases at V and 2 bases at J, leaving 8 bases unmatched. CDR3 size: 15 residues.

The chain employs TRBV15 and TRBJ2-7; 10 nucleotides match TRBD1. J gave up 7 bases and V 5 bases, and 5 bases lay outside the gene matches. The CDR3 sequence is 13 residues long. CDR1 and CDR2 (germline): LNHNV, YYDKDF (reference sequence). CDR3 DNA: TGTGCCACCAGCCCCGGGACAGGGGAAGAGCAGTACTTC. This translates into CATSPGTGEEQYF.